The clone carrying this T cell receptor beta chain has at least ten counts. Its antigen is not identified. Stated time point: persistent/refractory GD, antithyroid drugs over 5 years with positive TRAb. PBMC RNA served as the TCR library source. This record comes from a study of regulatory T cells in long-lasting Graves disease. Study as a whole: Persistent cases were those of Graves' disease that involved over 5 years of antithyroid drugs with positive TSH receptor antibodies. Overall study results and limits: With persistent disease, TRBV28, TRBJ1-2 and TRBJ2-5 were the favored segments. The number of shared public clonotypes was higher in persistent patients (more than 2,500) than new patients (966).

Assembly of TCR beta libraries relied on iRepertoire HTBI primers together with Arm-PCR of CDR3 regions. In the authors' methods: Detected in the samples were about 58 TRBV and 12 to 15 TRBJ segments. TCRdb used MiXCR to reprocess the multiplex PCR reads, holding one entry per CDR3 protein. The V and J calls were not made by the authors but by TCRdb's processing. The sample holds about 470,000 distinct CDR3 sequences; 20% to 25% are singletons and the top ten take less than 9%. The CDR3 is made up of 13 amino acids. The V gene's germline CDR1 is MDHEN and CDR2 SYDVKM. Trimming stripped 3 bases from V and 3 bases from J, with 9 bases between.

The chain employs TRBV28 and TRBJ2-7; D may be TRBD2 (5 bases). This TCR derives from a female donor with Graves disease. Sequenced material: peripheral blood mononuclear cells (PBMCs), taken when the disease was refractory, from a patient treated with antithyroid drugs. The CDR3 sequence is CASSFDGGYEQYF. The CDR3, as DNA: TGTGCCAGCAGTTTCGACGGAGGCTACGAGCAGTACTTC.